Listed below are T cell receptor beta chains from one sample, sequenced in a study of T cell responses to AZD1222 COVID-19 vaccine. Assay used: immunoSEQ multiplex PCR; TCRdb lists only in-frame clones, some missing. The sample contains about 150,000 clones, 80% to 95% of which appear only once. The source material was peripheral blood, sampled 28 days after the second AZD1222 dose. The source of these receptors is an adult who received the AZD1222 COVID-19 vaccine. CDR3s include the opening cysteine and the closing phenylalanine or tryptophan. D genes are given only for firm matches. A clone size is listed for some rows: how often the clone was seen (once, few, many), or a class if it is expanded.

TRBV7-9	-	-	TRBJ1-6	CASSLNRAGESLHF	TGTGCCAGCAGCTTAAATCGGGCGGGGGAATCCCTCCACTTT
TRBV19	-	-	TRBJ2-5	CASSIHRPGLPAETQYF	TGTGCCAGTAGTATTCATCGGCCGGGACTGCCAGCTGAGACCCAGTACTTC
TRBV21-1	-	-	TRBJ2-7	CASSPVPYEQYF	TGTGCCAGCAGCCCTGTCCCCTACGAGCAGTACTTC
TRBV28	-	TRBD2	TRBJ2-1	CASSSTSGPTGDEQFF	TGTGCCAGCAGCTCAACTAGCGGACCCACCGGCGATGAGCAGTTCTTC
TRBV11-3	-	-	TRBJ2-7	CASSLDPNYEQYF	TGTGCCAGCAGCTTAGATCCCAATTACGAGCAGTACTTC
TRBV4-3	-	TRBD2	TRBJ2-1	CASSQVRLAGYNEQFF	TGCGCCAGCAGCCAAGTGCGTCTAGCGGGCTACAATGAGCAGTTCTTC
TRBV5-1	-	-	TRBJ2-2	CASSLTANTGELFF	TGCGCCAGCAGCTTGACAGCGAACACCGGGGAGCTGTTTTTT
TRBV12-5	-	TRBD2	TRBJ2-7	CASDIGGRYEQYF	TGTGCTAGCGATATCGGGGGGAGATACGAGCAGTACTTC
TRBV2	-	TRBD1	TRBJ1-4	CASSGGQRGNEKLFF	TGTGCCAGCAGTGGGGGACAGCGGGGTAATGAAAAACTGTTTTTT
TRBV12-3/TRBV12-4	-	TRBD2	TRBJ2-1	CASSQRGEQFF	TGTGCCAGCAGTCAGCGGGGCGAGCAGTTCTTC
TRBV4-2	-	-	TRBJ2-3	CASSQAADTQYF	TGTGCCAGCAGCCAAGCTGCAGATACGCAGTATTTT
TRBV2	few	-	TRBJ1-5	CASHRVLAQPQHF	TGTGCCAGCCACAGGGTCTTAGCTCAGCCCCAGCATTTT
TRBV11-2	-	-	TRBJ2-6	CASSLDRGTFNVLTF	TGTGCCAGCAGCTTAGATCGGGGAACCTTCAACGTCCTGACTTTC
TRBV2	-	-	TRBJ2-2	CASSEQRDTGELFF	TGTGCCAGCAGTGAACAACGGGACACCGGGGAGCTGTTTTTT
TRBV4-3	-	-	TRBJ2-3	CASSQGYGPTDTQYF	TGCGCCAGCAGCCAAGGTTACGGGCCCACAGATACGCAGTATTTT
TRBV23-1	-	TRBD1	TRBJ1-6	CASSQNEKPGQGGSPLHF	TGCGCCAGCAGTCAGAATGAGAAGCCGGGACAGGGAGGTTCACCCCTCCACTTT
TRBV9	-	-	TRBJ1-2	CASSHPREGGYGYTF	TGTGCCAGCAGCCACCCCCGGGAGGGCGGCTATGGCTACACCTTC
TRBV5-6	-	-	TRBJ1-4	CASSSVRGGEKLFF	TGTGCCAGCAGCTCTGTCCGGGGGGGAGAAAAACTGTTTTTT
TRBV11-2	once	TRBD1	TRBJ1-4	CASSVQGAGNEKLFF	TGTGCCAGCAGCGTACAGGGGGCTGGTAATGAAAAACTGTTTTTT
TRBV5-5	-	-	TRBJ2-7	CASSLARSERGYEQYF	TGTGCCAGCAGCTTGGCCCGTTCAGAGCGAGGTTACGAGCAGTACTTC
TRBV27	-	-	TRBJ1-5	CASSATDNQPQHF	TGTGCCAGCAGCGCGACGGATAATCAGCCCCAGCATTTT
TRBV9	-	-	TRBJ2-1	CASSVVGFPGDEQFF	TGTGCCAGCAGCGTAGTTGGGTTCCCAGGTGATGAGCAGTTCTTC
TRBV15	once	-	TRBJ2-7	CATSRTLAEESSYEQYF	TGTGCCACCAGCAGAACACTTGCGGAGGAGAGCTCCTACGAGCAGTACTTC
TRBV28	-	-	TRBJ1-5	CASRPGLNQPQHF	TGTGCCAGCAGACCGGGACTCAATCAGCCCCAGCATTTT
TRBV5-4	-	-	TRBJ1-2	CASSLDSDYGYTF	TGTGCCAGCAGCTTGGACAGCGACTATGGCTACACCTTC
TRBV19	-	-	TRBJ2-5	CASTRSSDQETQYF	TGTGCCAGTACCCGCTCCAGCGACCAAGAGACCCAGTACTTC
TRBV19	-	-	TRBJ2-3	CASSIGLAKGTDTQYF	TGTGCCAGTAGTATAGGGCTAGCCAAGGGCACAGATACGCAGTATTTT
TRBV28	-	-	TRBJ1-2	CASQPANYGYTF	TGTGCCAGCCAGCCAGCTAACTATGGCTACACCTTC
TRBV7-3	-	TRBD2	TRBJ2-3	CASSRTSGTGDTQYF	TGTGCCAGCAGTAGGACTAGCGGGACGGGAGATACGCAGTATTTT
TRBV20-1	-	-	TRBJ2-1	CSARENNEQFF	TGCAGTGCTAGAGAAAACAATGAGCAGTTCTTC
TRBV29-1	-	-	TRBJ1-4	CSARDEKLFF	TGCAGCGCCAGGGACGAAAAACTGTTTTTT
TRBV15	-	TRBD1	TRBJ1-4	CATRRGRTNEKLFF	TGTGCCACGCGGAGGGGGCGAACTAATGAAAAACTGTTTTTT
TRBV28	-	-	TRBJ2-3	CASRGPVWADTQYF	TGTGCCAGCAGGGGGCCGGTGTGGGCAGATACGCAGTATTTT
TRBV23-1	-	-	TRBJ1-5	CASSHPISRPQHF	TGCGCCAGCAGTCACCCCATCTCCCGGCCCCAGCATTTT
TRBV7-9	-	-	TRBJ2-7	CASSTGWTPPYEQYF	TGTGCCAGCAGCACAGGATGGACTCCACCCTACGAGCAGTACTTC
TRBV11-2	-	-	TRBJ2-3	CATHTDTQYF	TGTGCCACGCATACGGATACGCAGTATTTT
TRBV4-1	-	-	TRBJ1-2	CASSQVGVNYGYTF	TGCGCCAGCAGCCAAGTCGGAGTTAACTATGGCTACACCTTC
TRBV18	-	TRBD2	TRBJ2-1	CASSPGLAGNYNEQFF	TGTGCCAGCTCACCAGGACTAGCGGGAAACTACAATGAGCAGTTCTTC
TRBV2	once	-	TRBJ2-7	CASSRGRSYEQYF	TGTGCCAGCAGTCGGGGGCGTTCCTACGAGCAGTACTTC
TRBV19	-	TRBD1	TRBJ1-3	CASSITTGSSGNTIYF	TGTGCCAGTAGTATCACGACAGGGAGCTCTGGAAACACCATATATTTT
TRBV7-6	-	TRBD1	TRBJ1-2	CASTPFGTGDGYTF	TGTGCCAGCACACCCTTTGGGACAGGGGATGGCTACACCTTC
TRBV7-8	-	-	TRBJ2-1	CASSLVGGLDPYNEQFF	TGTGCCAGCAGCTTAGTAGGGGGTCTGGACCCCTACAATGAGCAGTTCTTC
TRBV12-5	-	TRBD1	TRBJ2-7	CARDNGDRGYEQYF	TGTGCTAGGGACAATGGGGACAGGGGGTACGAGCAGTACTTC
TRBV11-2	-	-	TRBJ2-3	CASSFSGTSTDTQYF	TGTGCCAGCAGCTTCTCCGGGACTAGCACAGATACGCAGTATTTT
TRBV5-1	-	-	TRBJ2-3	CATSPNPGTDTQYF	TGCGCCACCAGTCCAAACCCCGGCACAGATACGCAGTATTTT
TRBV4-3	-	-	TRBJ2-6	CASSPRLQANVLTF	TGCGCCAGCAGCCCGAGACTGCAGGCCAACGTCCTGACTTTC
TRBV6-2/TRBV6-3	-	-	TRBJ1-1	CASSERQGVVPTEAFF	TGTGCCAGCAGCGAACGGCAGGGCGTGGTCCCTACTGAAGCTTTCTTT
TRBV28	-	-	TRBJ2-4	CASSPPPINIQYF	TGTGCCAGCAGTCCCCCCCCAATTAACATTCAGTACTTC
TRBV7-9	few	-	TRBJ1-4	CASSSWGGSGANEKLFF	TGTGCCAGCAGCTCCTGGGGGGGTAGTGGCGCTAATGAAAAACTGTTTTTT
TRBV19	-	TRBD2	TRBJ2-7	CASSWAGDREQYF	TGTGCCAGTAGTTGGGCGGGAGATCGCGAGCAGTACTTC
TRBV3-1/TRBV3-2	-	-	TRBJ2-3	CASSARGADTQYF	TGTGCCAGCAGCGCCCGGGGAGCAGATACGCAGTATTTT
TRBV5-1	-	-	TRBJ1-1	CASSLAGEGAHTQAFF	TGCGCCAGCAGCTTGGCCGGGGAAGGGGCCCACACTCAAGCTTTCTTT
TRBV7-9	-	-	TRBJ2-7	CASSRGDFPYEQYF	TGTGCCAGCAGCCGTGGGGACTTCCCCTACGAGCAGTACTTC
TRBV10-3	-	-	TRBJ1-1	CAISATGISGTEAFF	TGTGCCATCAGTGCAACAGGGATATCGGGCACTGAAGCTTTCTTT